The 15 T cell receptor beta chains reported below all come from one sample, sequenced in a study of PD-L1 blockade in urothelial cancer. Time point denoted: pretreatment peripheral blood. Sequencing used immunoSEQ multiplex PCR; TCRdb keeps in-frame clones, though not all of them. This sample carries 90,000 to 100,000 clones, about 90% of them seen once, and the ten largest clones take around 1.6%. The material sequenced was PBMCs, taken around atezolizumab (anti-PD-L1) treatment. The receptors derive from a man in his sixties with urothelial cancer.

CDR3 residues: CASSLRGGTEAFF. The CDR3 nucleotides are TGTGCCAGCAGTTTACGGGGGGGCACTGAAGCTTTCTTT. The V call is TRBV6-1, the J call TRBJ1-1, with D possibly TRBD1 on 5 matching bases. Trimming removed 5 bases from V and 4 bases from J, with 11 bases in between. The CDR3 length is 13 residues. Germline V gene lookup returns CDR1 MNHNS and CDR2 SASEGT.

This chain uses TRBV10-1 with TRBJ1-5; TRBD1 agrees at 7 bases. The CDR3 contains 15 residues. CDR1 and CDR2 from the germline V gene are WNHNN and SYGVQD (reference sequence). V trimming: 6 bases; J trimming: 3 bases; junction bases outside the gene matches: 8. CDR3 protein: CASRGKTGYNQPQHF. Here the CDR3 DNA reads TGCGCCAGCAGGGGGAAGACAGGGTACAATCAGCCCCAGCATTTT.

The V call is TRBV11-2, the J call TRBJ2-3; 9 bases agree with TRBD2. This CDR3 comprises 18 residues. Losses at the gene ends were 6 bases for V and 2 bases for J; bases not matched to a gene: 15. The germline V gene has CDR1 SGHAT and CDR2 FQNNGV. The CDR3 bases are TGTGCCAGCAGTGGAACGAGCGCTAGCGGGGATTACACAGATACGCAGTATTTT. It is translated as CASSGTSASGDYTDTQYF.

The V call is TRBV30, the J call TRBJ1-2, with 7 bases that match TRBD1. CDR1 GTSNPN and CDR2 SVGIG come from the germline V gene (reference sequence). The CDR3 sequence is 16 residues long. V trimming: 0 bases; J trimming: 4 bases; junction bases outside the gene matches: 11. The CDR3 nucleotides are TGTGCCTGGAGTGTACGGACAGGACAAGGGGGCTATGGCTACACCTTC. The encoded protein is CAWSVRTGQGGYGYTF.

The table lists this clone with a count of one. The rearrangement links TRBV5-5 to TRBJ2-5; 7 bases are a match to TRBD1. V was clipped by 4 bases and J by 5 bases; unmatched bases: 11. This CDR3 contains 15 residues. Germline V gives CDR1 SGHKS, CDR2 YYEKEE (reference sequence). CDR3 amino acids: CASSRSLDRVETQYF. The CDR3 DNA reads as TGTGCCAGCAGCCGATCCTTAGACAGGGTCGAGACCCAGTACTTC.

The rearrangement links TRBV18 to TRBJ1-1; TRBD1 agrees at 7 bases. Germline V gene lookup returns CDR1 KGHSH and CDR2 LQKENI. This CDR3 has 13 residues. V trimming: 3 bases; J trimming: 5 bases; junction bases outside the gene matches: 3. CDR3 amino acids: CASSPTGNTEAFF. The CDR3 DNA sequence: TGTGCCAGCTCACCGACAGGGAATACTGAAGCTTTCTTT.

The chain employs TRBV9 and TRBJ1-1; D gene unclear. Germline V lookup: CDR1 SGDLS, CDR2 YYNGEE. The CDR3 contains 15 residues. The V end was cut by 0 bases, the J end by 4 bases, with 13 bases between. CDR3 coding DNA: TGTGCCAGCAGCGTAGAAGACGAGGCAACCACTGAAGCTTTCTTT. The encoded protein is CASSVEDEATTEAFF.

The V gene is TRBV5-1, the J gene TRBJ2-5; tentative D call: TRBD2 (5 bases). CDR1 and CDR2 from the germline V gene are SGHRS and YFSETQ. CDR3 length: 14 amino acids. V dropped 1 base and J dropped 2 bases, with 9 bases sitting between them. The CDR3 loop reads CASSLFEGQETQYF. Written as DNA, the CDR3 is TGCGCCAGCAGCTTGTTCGAGGGTCAAGAGACCCAGTACTTC.

The chain is built from TRBV7-9 and TRBJ2-5; 7 bases fit TRBD2. The CDR3 is 14 residues long. V lost 5 bases, J lost 0 bases, and 3 bases stayed unmatched. Germline loops: CDR1 SEHNR, CDR2 FQNEAQ (reference sequence). As DNA, the CDR3 is TGTGCCAGCAGCCCACGGGGGGACCAAGAGACCCAGTACTTC. It is translated as CASSPRGDQETQYF.

This clone appeared a few times. The V call is TRBV14, the J call TRBJ2-1, with D possibly TRBD2 on 6 matching bases. Trimming left V 4 bases short and J 1 base short, with 11 bases between. Germline V lookup: CDR1 SGHDN, CDR2 FVKESK. This CDR3 has 15 amino acids. The CDR3 DNA reads TGTGCCAGCAGCCCCTTGCTAGCGTCCTACAATGAGCAGTTCTTC. Its protein product is CASSPLLASYNEQFF.

The chain combines TRBV21-1 with TRBJ1-5; TRBD1 is the table's D call and was not checked against the DNA. TRBV21-1 represents a pseudogene. The CDR3 is 16 residues long. CDR3 sequence: CASSKGLDRAGQPQHF. DNA of the CDR3: TGTGCCAGCAGCAAAGGGTTGGACAGGGCTGGACAGCCCCAGCATTTT.

This chain joins TRBV10-3 and TRBJ1-2, with 8 bases lining up with TRBD1. Germline V CDR1 and CDR2: ENHRY, SYGVKD. With 6 bases clipped from V and 8 bases from J, the junction kept 17 bases outside the gene matches. The CDR3 covers 16 residues. Here the CDR3 DNA reads TGTGCCATCAGCCACTTAGATGGACCAGGGGGCCTCGGCTACACCTTC. It is translated as CAISHLDGPGGLGYTF.

This clone was found once. The chain uses TRBV14 and TRBJ2-1; D may be TRBD2 (6 bases). The CDR3 has 20 amino acids. From germline, CDR1 is SGHDN and CDR2 FVKESK. Trimming removed 0 bases at V and 0 bases at J, with 21 bases between. The CDR3 nucleotides are TGTGCCAGCAGCCAAGATCGGGGGACTCCTAGACCATTCTCCTACAATGAGCAGTTCTTC. Its translation is CASSQDRGTPRPFSYNEQFF.

This clone was observed once. The chain uses TRBV19 and TRBJ2-1, with a possible D match to TRBD2 (7 bases). The CDR3 has 14 residues. The germline V gene encodes CDR1 LNHDA and CDR2 SQIVND (reference sequence). The CDR3 nucleotides are TGTGCTTCCCGGGGGGCAGGACTCTACAATGAGCAGTTCTTC. Translating gives CASRGAGLYNEQFF. The variable domain in full, with the rest retrieved from reference TRBV19 and TRBJ2-1, is DGGITQSPKYLFRKEGQNVTLSCEQNLNHDAMYWYRQDPGQGLRLIYYSQIVNDFQKGDIAEGYSVSREKKESFPLTVTSAQKNPTAFYLCASRGAGLYNEQFFGPGTRLTVL.

V usage is TRBV4-1 and J usage is TRBJ2-1; 8 positions agree with TRBD2. The CDR3 has 17 amino acids. J gave up 2 bases and V 6 bases, and 12 bases lay outside the gene matches. CDR1 MGHRA and CDR2 YSYEKL come from the germline V gene. The CDR3 loop reads CASRRLSGRGPYNEQFF. The CDR3 nucleotides read TGCGCCAGCAGACGACTGAGCGGGAGAGGCCCCTACAATGAGCAGTTCTTC.